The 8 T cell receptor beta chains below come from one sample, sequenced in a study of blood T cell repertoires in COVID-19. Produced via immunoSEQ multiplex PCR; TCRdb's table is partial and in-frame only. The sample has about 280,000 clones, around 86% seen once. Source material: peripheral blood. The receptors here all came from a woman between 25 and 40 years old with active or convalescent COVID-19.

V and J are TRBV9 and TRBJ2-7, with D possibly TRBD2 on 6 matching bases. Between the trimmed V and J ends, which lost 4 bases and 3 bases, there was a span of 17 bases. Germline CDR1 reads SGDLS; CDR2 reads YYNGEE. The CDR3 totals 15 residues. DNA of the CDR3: TGTGCCAGCAGCCTCCGGCGGGACGGGTTCTACGAGCAGTACTTC. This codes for CASSLRRDGFYEQYF.

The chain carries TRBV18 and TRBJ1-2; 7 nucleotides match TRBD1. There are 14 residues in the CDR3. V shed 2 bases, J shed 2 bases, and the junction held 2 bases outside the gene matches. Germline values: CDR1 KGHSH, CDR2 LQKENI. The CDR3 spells CASSPETGNYGYTF. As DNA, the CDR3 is TGTGCCAGCTCACCAGAGACAGGGAACTATGGCTACACCTTC.

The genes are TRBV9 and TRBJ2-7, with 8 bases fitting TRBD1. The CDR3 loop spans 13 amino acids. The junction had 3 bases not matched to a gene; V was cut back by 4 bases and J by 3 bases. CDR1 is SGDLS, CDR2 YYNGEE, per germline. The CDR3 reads CASSQGADYEQYF. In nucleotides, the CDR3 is TGTGCCAGCAGCCAGGGGGCCGACTACGAGCAGTACTTC.

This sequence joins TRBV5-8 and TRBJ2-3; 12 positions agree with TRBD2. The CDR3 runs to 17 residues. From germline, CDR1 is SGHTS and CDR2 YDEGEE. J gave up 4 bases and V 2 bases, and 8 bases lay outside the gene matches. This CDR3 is CASSFGASGGAADTQYF. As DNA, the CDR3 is TGTGCCAGCAGCTTTGGGGCTAGCGGGGGGGCAGCAGATACGCAGTATTTT.

The CDR3 loop reads CASSLDPGGTDTQYF. CDR3 in DNA: TGTGCCAGCAGCTTGGATCCAGGGGGGACAGATACGCAGTATTTT. This chain uses TRBV5-5 with TRBJ2-3, with a possible D match to TRBD1 (7 bases). The germline V and J ends were trimmed by 0 bases and 3 bases, with 11 bases remaining between them. Germline-derived CDR1 and CDR2 are SGHKS and YYEKEE (reference sequence). The CDR3 covers 15 residues.

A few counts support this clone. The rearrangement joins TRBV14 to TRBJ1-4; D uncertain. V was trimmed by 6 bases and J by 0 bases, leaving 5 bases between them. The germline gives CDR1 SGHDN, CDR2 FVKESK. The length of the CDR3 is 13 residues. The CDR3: CASRRATNEKLFF. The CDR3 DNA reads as TGTGCCAGCAGAAGAGCAACTAATGAAAAACTGTTTTTT.

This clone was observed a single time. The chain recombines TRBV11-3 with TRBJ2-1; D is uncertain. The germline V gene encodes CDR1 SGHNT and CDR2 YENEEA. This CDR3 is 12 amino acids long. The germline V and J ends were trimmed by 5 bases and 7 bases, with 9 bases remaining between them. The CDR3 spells CASSANTNEQFF. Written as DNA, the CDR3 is TGTGCCAGCAGCGCCAACACGAATGAGCAGTTCTTC.

The CDR3 sequence is CASRFGGMNTEAFF. DNA for the CDR3: TGTGCCAGCAGGTTTGGGGGGATGAACACTGAAGCTTTCTTT. J is TRBJ1-1 and V is TRBV6-5, with D possibly TRBD1 on 5 matching bases. The CDR3 is 14 amino acids. Germline V gives CDR1 MNHEY, CDR2 SVGAGI. V was cut by 6 bases and J by 0 bases, with 11 bases left in between.